This TCR beta chain originates from a study of T cells after yellow fever vaccination. The V and J ends lost 0 bases and 7 bases respectively, with 4 bases between them. CDR3 size: 12 residues. Germline lookup yields CDR1 LGHNA and CDR2 YSLEER. This clonotype was observed many times. TCR cDNA was made by 5'RACE template switching, adding a universal primer site and UMIs. MiXCR was run by TCRdb on the 5' RACE reads, yielding one entry per CDR3 protein. Here the sample spans 99,000 or so distinct CDR3 sequences, under 7% being singletons. The chain is built from TRBV4-3 and TRBJ2-1; D not certain. The specimen comprised CD8+ T cells sorted from PBMCs, sampled 10 days after the yellow fever booster vaccination. This TCR was sampled from a man younger than 35 who received the YFV17D yellow fever vaccine. The CDR3 coding sequence is TGCGCCAGCAGCCAAGATAGGAATGAGCAGTTCTTC. Its protein is CASSQDRNEQFF.